This T cell receptor (beta chain) derives from a study of Graves' ophthalmopathy and Graves' hyperthyroidism. Turning to the study itself: Sampling took place at initial diagnosis, with peripheral blood obtained before any treatment.

The V gene's germline CDR1 is SGHRS and CDR2 YFSETQ. V was clipped by 0 bases and J by 6 bases, with 9 bases between them. CDR3 length equals 13 residues. Amplification of the TCR beta CDR3 regions used RNA transcripts (as template). The workflow started with a first-round RT-PCR run with HTBI primers and then moved on to a second-round multiplex PCR. TCRdb analysed the multiplex PCR reads with MiXCR anew, one entry per CDR3 protein. The table records hundreds of thousands of distinct CDR3 sequences, over 40% of them present only once. This clonotype was detected many times. Diagnosis relied on clinical symptoms, serum thyroxine, TRAb, thyroid ultrasound and orbital computed tomography.

The chain links TRBV5-1 to TRBJ1-1; no definite D call. This TCR derives from an adult man with Graves' ophthalmopathy. Sequencing used peripheral blood. The CDR3 sequence is CASSLEGRPEAFF. CDR3 DNA sequence: TGCGCCAGCAGCTTGGAAGGGCGGCCTGAAGCTTTCTTT.